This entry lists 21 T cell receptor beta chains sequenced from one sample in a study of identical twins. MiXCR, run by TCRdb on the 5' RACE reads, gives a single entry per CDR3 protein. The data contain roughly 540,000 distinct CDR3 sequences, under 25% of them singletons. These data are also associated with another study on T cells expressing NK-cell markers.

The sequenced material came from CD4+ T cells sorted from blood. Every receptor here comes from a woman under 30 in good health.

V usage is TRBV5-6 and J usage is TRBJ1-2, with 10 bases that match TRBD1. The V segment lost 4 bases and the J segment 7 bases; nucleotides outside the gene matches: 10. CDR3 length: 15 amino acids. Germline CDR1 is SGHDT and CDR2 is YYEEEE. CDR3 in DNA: TGTGCCAGCAGCCTCCGGGACAGGGGCGGTCGTGGCTACACCTTC. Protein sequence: CASSLRDRGGRGYTF.

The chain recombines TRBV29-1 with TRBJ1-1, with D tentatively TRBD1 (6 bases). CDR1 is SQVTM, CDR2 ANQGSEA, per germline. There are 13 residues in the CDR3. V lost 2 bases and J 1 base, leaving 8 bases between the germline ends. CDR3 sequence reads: CSVEQGPNTEAFF. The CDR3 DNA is TGCAGCGTTGAACAGGGGCCGAACACTGAAGCTTTCTTT.

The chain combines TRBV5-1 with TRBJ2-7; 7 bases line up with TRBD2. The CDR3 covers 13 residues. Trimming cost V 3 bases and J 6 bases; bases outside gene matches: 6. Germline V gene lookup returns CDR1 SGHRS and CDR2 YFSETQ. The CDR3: CASSSGGGIEQYF. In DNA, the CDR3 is TGCGCCAGCAGCTCGGGAGGAGGGATCGAGCAGTACTTC.

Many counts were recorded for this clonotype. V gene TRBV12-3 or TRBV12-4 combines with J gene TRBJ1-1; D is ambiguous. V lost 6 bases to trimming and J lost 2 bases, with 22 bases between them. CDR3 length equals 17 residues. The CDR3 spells CASRAWGGWAGNTEAFF. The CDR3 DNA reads TGTGCCAGCAGAGCCTGGGGAGGCTGGGCCGGTAACACTGAAGCTTTCTTT.

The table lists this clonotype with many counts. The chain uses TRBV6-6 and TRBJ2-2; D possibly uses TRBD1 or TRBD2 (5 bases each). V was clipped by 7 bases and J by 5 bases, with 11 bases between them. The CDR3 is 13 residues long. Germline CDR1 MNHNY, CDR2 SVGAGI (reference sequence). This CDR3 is CASIGGMTGELFF. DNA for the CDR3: TGTGCCAGCATTGGGGGAATGACCGGGGAGCTGTTTTTT.

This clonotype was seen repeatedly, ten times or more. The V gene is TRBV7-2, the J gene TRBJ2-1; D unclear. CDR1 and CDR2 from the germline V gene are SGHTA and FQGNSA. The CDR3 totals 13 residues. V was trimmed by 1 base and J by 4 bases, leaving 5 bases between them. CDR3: CASSLVAYNEQFF. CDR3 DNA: TGTGCCAGCAGCTTAGTGGCGTACAATGAGCAGTTCTTC. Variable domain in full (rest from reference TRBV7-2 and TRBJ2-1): GAGVSQSPSNKVTEKGKDVELRCDPISGHTALYWYRQSLGQGLEFLIYFQGNSAPDKSGLPSDRFSAERTGGSVSTLTIQRTQQEDSAVYLCASSLVAYNEQFFGPGTRLTVL.

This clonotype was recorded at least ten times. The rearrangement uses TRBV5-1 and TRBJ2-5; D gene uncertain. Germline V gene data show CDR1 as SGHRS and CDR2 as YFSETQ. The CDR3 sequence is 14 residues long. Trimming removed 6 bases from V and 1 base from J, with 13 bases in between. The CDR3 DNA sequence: TGCGCCAGCACTCATGAAATCTTCCAAGAGACCCAGTACTTC. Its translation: CASTHEIFQETQYF.

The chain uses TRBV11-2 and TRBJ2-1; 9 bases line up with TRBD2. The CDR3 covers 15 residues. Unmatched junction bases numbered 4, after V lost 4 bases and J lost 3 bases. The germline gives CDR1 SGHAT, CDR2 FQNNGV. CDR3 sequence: CASSSEREVYNEQFF. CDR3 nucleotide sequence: TGTGCCAGCAGCTCGGAGCGGGAGGTCTACAATGAGCAGTTCTTC.

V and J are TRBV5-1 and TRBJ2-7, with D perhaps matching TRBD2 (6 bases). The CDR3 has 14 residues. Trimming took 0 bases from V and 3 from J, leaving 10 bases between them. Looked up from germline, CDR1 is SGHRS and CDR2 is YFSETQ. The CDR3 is CASSLGGERYEQYF. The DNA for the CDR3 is TGCGCCAGCAGCTTGGGGGGGGAACGCTACGAGCAGTACTTC. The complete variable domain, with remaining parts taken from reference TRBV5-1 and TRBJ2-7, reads KAGVTQTPRYLIKTRGQQVTLSCSPISGHRSVSWYQQTPGQGLQFLFEYFSETQRNKGNFPGRFSGRQFSNSRSEMNVSTLELGDSALYLCASSLGGERYEQYFGPGTRLTVT.

The DNA of the CDR3 is TGTGCCAGCAGACCAGACCCATCCAATGAGCAGTTCTTC. Protein product: CASRPDPSNEQFF. This rearrangement joins TRBV6-2 or TRBV6-3 to TRBJ2-1; no clear D gene. The germline gives CDR1 MNHEY, CDR2 SVGEGT. The CDR3 extends over 13 amino acids. Trimming removed 6 bases at V and 6 bases at J, with 12 bases between.

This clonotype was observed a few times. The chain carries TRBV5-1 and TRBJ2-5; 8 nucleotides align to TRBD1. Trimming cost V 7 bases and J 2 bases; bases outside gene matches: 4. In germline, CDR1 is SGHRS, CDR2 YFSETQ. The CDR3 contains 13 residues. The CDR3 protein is CASEGQAQETQYF. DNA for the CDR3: TGCGCCAGCGAGGGACAGGCGCAAGAGACCCAGTACTTC.

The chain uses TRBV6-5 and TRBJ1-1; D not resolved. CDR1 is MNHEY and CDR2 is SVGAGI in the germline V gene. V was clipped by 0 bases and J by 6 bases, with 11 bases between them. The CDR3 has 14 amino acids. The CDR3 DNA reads TGTGCCAGCAGTTACTCGAGGCAGTCCCCTGAAGCTTTCTTT. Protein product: CASSYSRQSPEAFF.

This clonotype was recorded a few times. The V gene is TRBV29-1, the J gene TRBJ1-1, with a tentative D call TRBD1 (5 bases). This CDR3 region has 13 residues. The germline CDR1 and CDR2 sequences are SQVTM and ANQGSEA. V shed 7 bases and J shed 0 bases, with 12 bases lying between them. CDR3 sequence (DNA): TGCAGCGCTGTGGGACCGATGAACACTGAAGCTTTCTTT. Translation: CSAVGPMNTEAFF. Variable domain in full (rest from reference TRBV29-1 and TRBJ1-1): SAVISQKPSRDICQRGTSLTIQCQVDSQVTMMFWYRQQPGQSLTLIATANQGSEATYESGFVIDKFPISRPNLTFSTLTVSNMSPEDSSIYLCSAVGPMNTEAFFGQGTRLTVV.

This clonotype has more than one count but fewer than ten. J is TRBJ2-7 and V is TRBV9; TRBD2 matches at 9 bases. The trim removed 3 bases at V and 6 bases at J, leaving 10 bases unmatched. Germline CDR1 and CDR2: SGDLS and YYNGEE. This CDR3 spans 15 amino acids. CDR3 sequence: CASSGGRLAGSEQYF. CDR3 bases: TGTGCCAGCAGCGGAGGGCGTCTAGCGGGGAGCGAGCAGTACTTC.

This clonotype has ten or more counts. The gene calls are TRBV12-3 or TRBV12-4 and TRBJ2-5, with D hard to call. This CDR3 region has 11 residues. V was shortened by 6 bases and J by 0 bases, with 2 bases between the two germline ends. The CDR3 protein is CASSNQETQYF. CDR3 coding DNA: TGTGCCAGCAGCAACCAAGAGACCCAGTACTTC.

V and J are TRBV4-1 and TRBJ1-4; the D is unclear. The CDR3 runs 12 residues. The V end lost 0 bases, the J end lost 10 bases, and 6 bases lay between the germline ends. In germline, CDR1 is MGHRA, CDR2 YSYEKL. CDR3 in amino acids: CASSQDSRKLFF. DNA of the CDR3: TGCGCCAGCAGCCAAGATAGTCGAAAACTGTTTTTT.

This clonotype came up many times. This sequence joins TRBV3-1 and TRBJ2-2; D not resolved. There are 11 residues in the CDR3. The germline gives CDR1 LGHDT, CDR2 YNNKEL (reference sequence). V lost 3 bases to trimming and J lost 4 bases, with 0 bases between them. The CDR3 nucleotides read TGTGCCAGCAGCCACACCGGGGAGCTGTTTTTT. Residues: CASSHTGELFF.

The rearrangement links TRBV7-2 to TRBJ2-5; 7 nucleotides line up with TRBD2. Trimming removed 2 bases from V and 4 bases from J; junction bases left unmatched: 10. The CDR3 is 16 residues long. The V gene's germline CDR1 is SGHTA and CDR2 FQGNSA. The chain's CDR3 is CASSLMGRENLETQYF. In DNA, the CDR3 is TGTGCCAGCAGCTTAATGGGGCGGGAGAATCTAGAGACCCAGTACTTC.

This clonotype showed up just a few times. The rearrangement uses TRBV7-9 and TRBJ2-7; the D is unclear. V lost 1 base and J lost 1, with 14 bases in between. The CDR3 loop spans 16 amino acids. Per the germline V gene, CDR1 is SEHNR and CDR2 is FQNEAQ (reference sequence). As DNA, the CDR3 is TGTGCCAGCAGCTTAGGGGGATTGGCGGAATCCTACGAGCAGTACTTC. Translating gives CASSLGGLAESYEQYF.

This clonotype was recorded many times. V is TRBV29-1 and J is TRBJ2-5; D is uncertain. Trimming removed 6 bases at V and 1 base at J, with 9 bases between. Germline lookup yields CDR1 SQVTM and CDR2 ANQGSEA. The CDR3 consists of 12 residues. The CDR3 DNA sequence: TGCAGCGTCCCTAGAGCCCAAGAGACCCAGTACTTC. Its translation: CSVPRAQETQYF.

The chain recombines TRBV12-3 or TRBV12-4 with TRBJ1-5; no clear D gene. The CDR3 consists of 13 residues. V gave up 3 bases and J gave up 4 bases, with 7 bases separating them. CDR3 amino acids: CASSFGVNQPQHF. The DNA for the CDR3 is TGTGCCAGCAGTTTCGGGGTGAATCAGCCCCAGCATTTT.